These 26 T cell receptor beta chains share one sample of origin, sequenced in a study of blood T cell repertoires in COVID-19. TCRdb's table, derived via immunoSEQ multiplex PCR, lists solely in-frame clones and lacks some. In the table there are roughly 90,000 clones, 80% of which are singletons. The sample consisted of peripheral blood. These receptors were taken from a human donor in a cohort sampled during active COVID-19.

This clone was observed a single time. The CDR3 DNA reads TGTGCCAGCAGCATGGGACAGGTCAACTTGTTCTTC. Amino acids: CASSMGQVNLFF. V is TRBV28 and J is TRBJ2-1, with 8 positions matching TRBD1. CDR3 size: 12 residues. Germline V lookup: CDR1 MDHEN, CDR2 SYDVKM. Germline trimming cut 6 bases from V and 15 bases from J; bases unmatched to any gene: 10.

This sequence joins TRBV18 and TRBJ2-1; D is possibly TRBD1 (6 bases). The CDR3 runs 12 residues. The germline V gene has CDR1 KGHSH and CDR2 LQKENI. V lost 3 bases, J lost 8 bases, and 8 bases lay in between. The DNA of the CDR3 is TGTGCCAGCTCACCGTACAGGGATGAGCAGTTCTTC. Protein: CASSPYRDEQFF.

The gene calls are TRBV6-5 and TRBJ1-1, with D perhaps TRBD1 (5 bases). This CDR3 region has 14 residues. Per the germline V gene, CDR1 is MNHEY and CDR2 is SVGAGI. V was clipped by 2 bases and J by 1 base, with 8 bases between them. CDR3 coding DNA: TGTGCCAGCAGTTACGACAGAGCGAACACTGAAGCTTTCTTT. It specifies CASSYDRANTEAFF.

This clone was seen just once. The chain employs TRBV7-9 and TRBJ2-5, with 9 bases identical to TRBD1. The V gene's germline CDR1 is SEHNR and CDR2 FQNEAQ (reference sequence). After removal of 5 bases from V and 2 bases from J, the junction contained 6 bases not matched to a gene. The CDR3 sequence is 15 residues long. In DNA, the CDR3 is TGTGCCAGCAGCAACAGGGGGCGTGGGCAAGAGACCCAGTACTTC. This encodes CASSNRGRGQETQYF.

The CDR3 coding sequence is TGTGCCACCAGCAGAGTTGGTGGTCAGAATAATTCACCCCTCCACTTT. It yields the protein CATSRVGGQNNSPLHF. The rearrangement links TRBV15 to TRBJ1-6, with D hard to call. V was shortened by 1 base and J by 5 bases, with 12 bases between the two germline ends. The CDR3 consists of 16 residues. The germline gives CDR1 LNHNV, CDR2 YYDKDF (reference sequence).

This clone was recorded only once. J is TRBJ2-3 and V is TRBV5-1; 9 nucleotides match TRBD1. The germline V gene has CDR1 SGHRS and CDR2 YFSETQ. Trimming cost V 3 bases and J 6 bases; bases outside gene matches: 8. The CDR3 runs to 15 residues. The CDR3 bases are TGCGCCAGCAGCTCGGGACAGGGAGCGTCGGATACGCAGTATTTT. It encodes CASSSGQGASDTQYF.

The chain links TRBV12-3 or TRBV12-4 to TRBJ1-2; D is unclear. The CDR3 runs to 13 residues. The germline V and J ends were trimmed by 6 bases and 8 bases, with 16 bases remaining between them. CDR3 nucleotides: TGTGCCAGCAGCTCGCGGGCTGTTGAAGGCTACACCTTC. Translating gives CASSSRAVEGYTF.

V usage is TRBV7-2 and J usage is TRBJ1-1; perhaps TRBD1 as D (6 bases). Germline CDR1 is SGHTA and CDR2 is FQGNSA. This CDR3 spans 14 amino acids. V was pared by 6 bases and J by 1 base, with 12 bases between. This CDR3 reads CASRMTGPNTEAFF. The CDR3 coding sequence is TGTGCCAGCAGGATGACAGGCCCGAACACTGAAGCTTTCTTT.

The rearrangement joins TRBV5-1 to TRBJ2-7, with TRBD1 matching over 7 bases. CDR3 size: 12 residues. Germline V CDR1 and CDR2: SGHRS, YFSETQ. Trimming at V came to 0 bases and at J to 11 bases, leaving 5 bases not matched to a gene. Here the CDR3 reads CASSLEGQLKYF. CDR3 bases: TGCGCCAGCAGCTTGGAGGGACAGTTAAAGTACTTC. Complete variable domain (other parts from reference TRBV5-1 and TRBJ2-7): KAGVTQTPRYLIKTRGQQVTLSCSPISGHRSVSWYQQTPGQGLQFLFEYFSETQRNKGNFPGRFSGRQFSNSRSEMNVSTLELGDSALYLCASSLEGQLKYFGPGTRLTVT.

This chain connects TRBV5-1 to TRBJ2-5, with D unclear. This CDR3 has 14 residues. Germline values: CDR1 SGHRS, CDR2 YFSETQ. Between the trimmed V and J ends, which lost 0 bases and 2 bases, there was a span of 8 bases. The CDR3 protein is CASSLEPLQETQYF. In DNA, the CDR3 is TGCGCCAGCAGCTTGGAGCCTTTGCAAGAGACCCAGTACTTC.

The chain joins TRBV7-3 to TRBJ2-1, with 8 bases matching TRBD2. J was trimmed by 4 bases and V by 1 base; bases with no gene match: 6. Germline CDR1 SGHTA, CDR2 FQGTGA. This CDR3 contains 16 residues. The CDR3 region is CASSLNAGGRYNEQFF. CDR3 coding DNA: TGTGCCAGCAGCTTAAACGCGGGGGGACGGTACAATGAGCAGTTCTTC.

This chain uses TRBV5-1 with TRBJ2-1; TRBD2 matches at 8 bases. The CDR3 contains 15 residues. V shed 3 bases and J 5 bases; nucleotides not matched to a gene: 7. CDR1 SGHRS and CDR2 YFSETQ come from the germline V gene. CDR3 sequence reads: CASSSQAGVNNEQFF. CDR3 nucleotide sequence: TGCGCCAGCAGCTCGCAAGCGGGGGTTAACAATGAGCAGTTCTTC.

This chain uses TRBV9 with TRBJ2-2; TRBD1 might be the D (5 bases). The CDR3 runs 18 residues. Germline V CDR1 and CDR2: SGDLS, YYNGEE. The V gene lost 3 bases and the J gene lost 1 base, with 19 bases spanning the gap. The DNA of the CDR3 is TGTGCCAGCAGCGCGCCGGCGCGGCAGGGCCAGAACACCGGGGAGCTGTTTTTT. Its protein product is CASSAPARQGQNTGELFF.

The chain uses TRBV7-8 and TRBJ2-6; the D gene is possibly TRBD1 (6 bases). V dropped 5 bases and J dropped 5 bases, with 10 bases sitting between them. This CDR3 spans 14 amino acids. CDR1 SGHVS and CDR2 FQNEAQ come from the germline V gene. Here the CDR3 reads CASSPQGWANVLTF. In DNA, the CDR3 is TGTGCCAGCAGCCCACAGGGTTGGGCCAACGTCCTGACTTTC.

This rearrangement joins TRBV3-1 (or the pseudogene TRBV3-2) to TRBJ1-3, with 7 bases identical to TRBD1. Germline loops: CDR1 LGHDT, CDR2 YNNKEL (reference sequence). The CDR3 length is 14 residues. V was pared by 1 base and J by 3 bases, with 0 bases of the junction left unmatched. This CDR3 is CASSQAGGGNTIYF. CDR3 sequence (DNA): TGTGCCAGCAGCCAAGCAGGGGGTGGAAACACCATATATTTT.

V gene TRBV5-1 combines with J gene TRBJ2-1; TRBD1 might be the D (6 bases). Germline CDR1 and CDR2: SGHRS and YFSETQ. The CDR3 consists of 12 residues. Trimming removed 0 bases from V and 12 bases from J, with 10 bases in between. The CDR3 bases are TGCGCCAGCAGCTTGGAGGGGGAAGGGCAGTTCTTC. Translating it yields CASSLEGEGQFF.

The gene calls are TRBV7-2 and TRBJ1-1, with 9 nucleotides matching TRBD1. Trimming removed 5 bases from V and 9 bases from J; junction bases left unmatched: 4. This CDR3 is built from 12 residues. Germline V gives CDR1 SGHTA, CDR2 FQGNSA. The CDR3 region is CASSTGTGKAFF. The CDR3 nucleotides are TGTGCCAGCAGCACCGGGACAGGGAAAGCTTTCTTT.

V gene TRBV19 combines with J gene TRBJ2-3, with 9 bases identical to TRBD1. CDR3 length: 13 residues. Trimming removed 10 bases from V and 5 bases from J; junction bases left unmatched: 7. Germline CDR1 and CDR2: LNHDA and SQIVND (reference sequence). DNA for the CDR3: TGTGCCACCGCGGACAGGGGACGAGATACGCAGTATTTT. Its protein is CATADRGRDTQYF.

In its sample, this clone was seen once. The chain carries TRBV7-8 and TRBJ2-1; unclear D gene. CDR1 and CDR2 from the germline V gene are SGHVS and FQNEAQ. The CDR3 sequence is 13 residues long. The V and J ends lost 5 bases and 7 bases respectively, with 12 bases between them. DNA of the CDR3: TGTGCCAGCAGCCGGGTCGGGTGGAATGAGCAGTTCTTC. As protein: CASSRVGWNEQFF.

The V and J genes are TRBV28 and TRBJ2-7; weak D call: TRBD2 (5 bases). V was clipped by 0 bases and J by 6 bases, with 15 bases between them. The CDR3 contains 15 residues. Looked up from germline, CDR1 is MDHEN and CDR2 is SYDVKM. The CDR3 reads CASSLWGSLSGEQYF. The CDR3 region has the DNA TGTGCCAGCAGTTTATGGGGCAGCCTGAGCGGCGAGCAGTACTTC.

V is TRBV7-9 and J is TRBJ1-4; D is uncertain. Trimming took off 6 bases at V and 8 bases at J, with 10 bases between the two ends. This CDR3 spans 12 amino acids. Germline V gene sequence: CDR1 SEHNR, CDR2 FQNEAQ (reference sequence). Here the CDR3 reads CASRRTEEKLFF. As DNA, the CDR3 is TGTGCCAGCAGGAGGACTGAAGAAAAACTGTTTTTT.

The chain uses TRBV4-1 and TRBJ1-2; TRBD1 might be the D (5 bases). CDR1 is MGHRA, CDR2 YSYEKL, per germline. This CDR3 is 14 amino acids long. Trimming cost V 2 bases and J 4 bases, with 11 bases left between them. The CDR3 bases are TGCGCCAGCAGCCAACCTGACAGATCCTATGGCTACACCTTC. Its protein product is CASSQPDRSYGYTF.

The J gene is TRBJ2-7, the V gene TRBV3-1 (or the pseudogene TRBV3-2); tentative D call: TRBD1 (5 bases). Germline assignment: CDR1 LGHDT and CDR2 YNNKEL (reference sequence). The CDR3 has 14 residues. Trimming removed 4 bases at V and 1 base at J, with 11 bases between. CDR3 nucleotide sequence: TGTGCCAGCAGCCCCCTAAGGGGTTCCTACGAGCAGTACTTC. Encoded protein: CASSPLRGSYEQYF.

CDR3 loop: CASQEQETQYF. DNA of the CDR3: TGCGCCAGCCAGGAACAAGAGACCCAGTACTTC. The chain employs TRBV10-2 and TRBJ2-5; no definite D call. The CDR3 has 11 residues. V was cut by 8 bases and J by 2 bases, with 6 bases left in between. The V gene's germline CDR1 is WSHSY and CDR2 SAAADI.

The rearrangement uses TRBV30 and TRBJ2-5; TRBD1 matches 9 bases. This CDR3 has 15 amino acids. Germline V gives CDR1 GTSNPN, CDR2 SVGIG (reference sequence). With 3 bases clipped from V and 2 bases from J, the junction kept 7 bases outside the gene matches. CDR3 residues: CAWRPPGQGQETQYF. The CDR3 DNA is TGTGCCTGGAGGCCCCCGGGACAGGGACAAGAGACCCAGTACTTC.

V usage is TRBV27 and J usage is TRBJ1-5; 8 bases align to TRBD1. Germline-derived CDR1 and CDR2 are MNHEY and SMNVEV (reference sequence). V was clipped by 7 bases and J by 7 bases; unmatched bases: 9. The CDR3 is 14 residues long. This CDR3 is CASTRTGSGQPQHF. CDR3 nucleotide sequence: TGTGCCAGCACAAGGACAGGGAGTGGGCAGCCCCAGCATTTT.